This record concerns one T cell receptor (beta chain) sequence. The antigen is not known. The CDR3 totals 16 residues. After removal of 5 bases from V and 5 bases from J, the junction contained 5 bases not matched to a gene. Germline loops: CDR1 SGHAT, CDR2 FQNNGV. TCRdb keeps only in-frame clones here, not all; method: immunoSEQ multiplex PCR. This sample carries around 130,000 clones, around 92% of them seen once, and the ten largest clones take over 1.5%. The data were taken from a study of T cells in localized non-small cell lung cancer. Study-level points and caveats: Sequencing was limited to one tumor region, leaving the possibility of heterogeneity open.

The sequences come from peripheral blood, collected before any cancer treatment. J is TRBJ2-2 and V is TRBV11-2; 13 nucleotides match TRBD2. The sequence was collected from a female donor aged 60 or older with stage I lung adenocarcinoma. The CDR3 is CASSPTSGRVTGELFF. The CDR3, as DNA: TGTGCCAGCAGCCCTACTAGCGGGAGGGTTACCGGGGAGCTGTTTTTT.